This section outlines one TCR beta chain sequence together with its context. Produced via immunoSEQ multiplex PCR; TCRdb's table is partial and in-frame only. The table lists about 17,000 clones, 84% of them singletons. The entry originates in a study of T cell changes during pregnancy in multiple sclerosis. The germline V gene encodes CDR1 LNHDA and CDR2 SQIVND (reference sequence). The CDR3 runs 16 residues. The junction had 7 bases not matched to a gene; V was cut back by 4 bases and J by 5 bases. The clonotype comes from a female donor in good health, enrolled as a control in a pregnancy study. This chain links TRBV19 with TRBJ1-4, with 10 bases aligning to TRBD1. Sequences were derived from CD8+ T cells from peripheral blood mononuclear cells, sampled in the third trimester of pregnancy. For the CDR3, the DNA is TGTGCCAGTAGTACCGGGACAGGGGTCCTCAATGAAAAACTGTTTTTT. Amino acids: CASSTGTGVLNEKLFF.